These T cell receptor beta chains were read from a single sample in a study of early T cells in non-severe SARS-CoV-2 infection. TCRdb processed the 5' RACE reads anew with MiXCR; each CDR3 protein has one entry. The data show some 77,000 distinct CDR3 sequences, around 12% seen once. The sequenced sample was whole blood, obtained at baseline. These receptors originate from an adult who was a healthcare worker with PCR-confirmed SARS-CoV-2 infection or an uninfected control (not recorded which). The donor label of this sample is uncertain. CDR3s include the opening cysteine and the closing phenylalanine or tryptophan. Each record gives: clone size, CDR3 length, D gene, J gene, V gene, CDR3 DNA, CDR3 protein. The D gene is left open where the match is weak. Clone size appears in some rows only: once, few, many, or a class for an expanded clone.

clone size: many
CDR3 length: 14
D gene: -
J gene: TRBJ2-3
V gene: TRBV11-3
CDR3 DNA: TGTGCCAGCAGCTCGGGACCTAACACAGATACGCAGTATTTT
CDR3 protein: CASSSGPNTDTQYF

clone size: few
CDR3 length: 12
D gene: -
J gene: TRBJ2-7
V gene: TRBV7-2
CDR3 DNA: TGTGCCAGCAGCTCCAGAGCGGGCGAGCAGTACTTC
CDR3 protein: CASSSRAGEQYF

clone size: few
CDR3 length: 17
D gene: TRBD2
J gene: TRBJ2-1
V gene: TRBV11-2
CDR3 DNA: TGTGCCAGCAGCTCGGGGAGGATAGCGGGGGGCCACAATGAGCAGTTCTTC
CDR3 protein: CASSSGRIAGGHNEQFF

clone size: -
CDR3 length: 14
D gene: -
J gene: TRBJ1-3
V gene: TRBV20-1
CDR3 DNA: TGCAGTGCCGGGGACTCCCGCGGGGGAAACACCATATATTTT
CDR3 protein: CSAGDSRGGNTIYF

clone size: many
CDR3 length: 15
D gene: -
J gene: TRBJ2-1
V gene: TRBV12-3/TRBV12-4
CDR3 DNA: TGTGCCAGCAGTTTGGGGCCTGCGGGGTACAATGAGCAGTTCTTC
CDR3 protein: CASSLGPAGYNEQFF

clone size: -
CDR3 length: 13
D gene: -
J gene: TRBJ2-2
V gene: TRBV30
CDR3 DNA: TGTGCCTCGGATCCCTCGAACACCGGGGAGCTGTTTTTT
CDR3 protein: CASDPSNTGELFF

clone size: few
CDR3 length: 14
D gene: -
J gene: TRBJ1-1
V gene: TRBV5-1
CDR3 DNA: TGCGCCAGCAGCTTGGTTACGGCGAACACTGAAGCTTTCTTT
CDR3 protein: CASSLVTANTEAFF

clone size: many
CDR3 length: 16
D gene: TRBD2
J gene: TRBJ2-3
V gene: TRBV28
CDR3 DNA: TGTGCCAGCAGTCGATCGGGGGGGCTGGGCACAGATACGCAGTATTTT
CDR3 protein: CASSRSGGLGTDTQYF

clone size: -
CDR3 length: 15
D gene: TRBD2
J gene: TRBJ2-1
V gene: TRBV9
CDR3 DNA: TGTACCAGCAGCGCAACTAGCGGGAGTGTCAATGAGCAGTTCTTC
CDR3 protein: CTSSATSGSVNEQFF

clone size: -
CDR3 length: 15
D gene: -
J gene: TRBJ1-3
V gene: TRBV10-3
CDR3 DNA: TGTGCCATCAGTGAGTCGAGGGACCCTGGAAACACCATATATTTT
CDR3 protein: CAISESRDPGNTIYF

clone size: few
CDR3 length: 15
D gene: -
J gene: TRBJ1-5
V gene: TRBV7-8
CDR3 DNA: TGTGCCAGCAGCTTAGCGGGGTATGCCAATCAGCCCCAGCATTTT
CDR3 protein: CASSLAGYANQPQHF

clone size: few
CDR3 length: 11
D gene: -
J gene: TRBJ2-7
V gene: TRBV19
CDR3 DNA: TGTGCCGTCGGACCCTCCTACGAGCAGTACTTC
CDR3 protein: CAVGPSYEQYF

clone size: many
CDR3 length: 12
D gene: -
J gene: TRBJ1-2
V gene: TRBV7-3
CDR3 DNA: TGTGCCAGCAGCCCACCGCCGTTTGGCTACACCTTC
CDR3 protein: CASSPPPFGYTF

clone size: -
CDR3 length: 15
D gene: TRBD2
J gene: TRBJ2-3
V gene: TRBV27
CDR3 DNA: TGTGCCAGCAGTCTACCTAGCGGGGGGGCAGATACGCAGTATTTT
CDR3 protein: CASSLPSGGADTQYF

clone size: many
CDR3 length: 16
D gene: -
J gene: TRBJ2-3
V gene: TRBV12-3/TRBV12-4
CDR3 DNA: TGTGCCAGCACCCCAGGGGGACTAGTGTCGACAGATACGCAGTATTTT
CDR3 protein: CASTPGGLVSTDTQYF

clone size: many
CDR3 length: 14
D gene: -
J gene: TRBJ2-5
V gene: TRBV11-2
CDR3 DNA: TGTGCCAGCAGCTTAGTGACAGGCCAAGAGACCCAGTACTTC
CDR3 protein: CASSLVTGQETQYF

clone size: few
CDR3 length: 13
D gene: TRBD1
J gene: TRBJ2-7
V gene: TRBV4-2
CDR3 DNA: TGTGCCAGCAGCTCGACAGGGGGCTGGGAGCAGTACTTC
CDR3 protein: CASSSTGGWEQYF

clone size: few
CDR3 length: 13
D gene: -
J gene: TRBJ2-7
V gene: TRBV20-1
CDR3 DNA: TGCAGTGCTCCCTTGTCGTTCGCCTACGAGCAGTACTTC
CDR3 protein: CSAPLSFAYEQYF

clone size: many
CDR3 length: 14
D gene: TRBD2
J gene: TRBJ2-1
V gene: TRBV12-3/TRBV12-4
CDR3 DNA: TGTGCCAGCGGGTATGCTAGCGGGTCCAATGAGCAGTTCTTC
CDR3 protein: CASGYASGSNEQFF

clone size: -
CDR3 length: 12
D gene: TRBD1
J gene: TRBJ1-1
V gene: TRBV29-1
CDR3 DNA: TGCAGCGTGGACAGGGGGATCACTGAAGCTTTCTTT
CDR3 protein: CSVDRGITEAFF

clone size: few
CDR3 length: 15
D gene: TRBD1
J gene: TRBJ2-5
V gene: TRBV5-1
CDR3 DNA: TGCGCCAGCAGCTTGGTCCTGGGACAGCAAGAGACCCAGTACTTC
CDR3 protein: CASSLVLGQQETQYF

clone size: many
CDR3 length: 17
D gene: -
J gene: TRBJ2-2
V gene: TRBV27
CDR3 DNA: TGTGCCAGCATTAAATTCCTTGGACCGGGAACAACCGGGGAGCTGTTTTTT
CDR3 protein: CASIKFLGPGTTGELFF

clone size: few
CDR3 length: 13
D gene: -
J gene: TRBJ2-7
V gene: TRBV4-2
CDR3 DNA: TGTGCCAGCAGCCAAGGCATGTCCTACGAGCAGTACTTC
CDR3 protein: CASSQGMSYEQYF

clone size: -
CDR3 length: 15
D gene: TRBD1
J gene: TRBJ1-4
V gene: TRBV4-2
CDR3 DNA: TGTGCCAGCAGCCAACCGACAGGGATTGATGAAAAACTGTTTTTT
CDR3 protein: CASSQPTGIDEKLFF

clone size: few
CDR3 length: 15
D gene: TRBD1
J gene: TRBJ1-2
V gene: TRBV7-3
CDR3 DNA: TGTGCCAGCAGCTCGGGACAGCCGGCGGTAGATGGCTACACCTTC
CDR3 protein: CASSSGQPAVDGYTF

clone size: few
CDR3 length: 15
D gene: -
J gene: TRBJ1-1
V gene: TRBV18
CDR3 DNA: TGTGCCAGCTCACCATCAGGACACCCGAACACTGAAGCTTTCTTT
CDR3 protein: CASSPSGHPNTEAFF

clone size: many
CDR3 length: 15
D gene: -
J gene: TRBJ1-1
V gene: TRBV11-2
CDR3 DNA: TGTGCCAGCAGTTCCTCGATGGACGCTAACACTGAAGCTTTCTTT
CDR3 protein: CASSSSMDANTEAFF

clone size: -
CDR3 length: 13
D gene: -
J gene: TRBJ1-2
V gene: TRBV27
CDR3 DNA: TGTGCCAGCACCGCCGCTGGCCGGGGCGGCTACACCTTC
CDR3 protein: CASTAAGRGGYTF

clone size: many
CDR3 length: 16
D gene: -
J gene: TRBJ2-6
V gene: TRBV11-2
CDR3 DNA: TGTGCCACCCCAGAGCCCACCTCCTCTGGGGCCAACGTCCTGACTTTC
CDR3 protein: CATPEPTSSGANVLTF

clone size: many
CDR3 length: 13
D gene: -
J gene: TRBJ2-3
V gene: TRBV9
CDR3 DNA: TGTGCCAGCAGCGTAGTTCCAGCAGATACGCAGTATTTT
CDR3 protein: CASSVVPADTQYF

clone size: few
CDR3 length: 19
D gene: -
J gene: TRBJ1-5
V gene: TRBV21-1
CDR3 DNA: TGTGCCAGCAGCAAAGGAGGACTGCGGGCAACCTATAGCAATCAGCCCCAGCATTTT
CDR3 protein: CASSKGGLRATYSNQPQHF

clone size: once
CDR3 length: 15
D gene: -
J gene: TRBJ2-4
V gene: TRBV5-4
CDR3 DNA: TGTGCCAGCAGCTCTCGGGGCAATACCAAAAACATTCAGTACTTC
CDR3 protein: CASSSRGNTKNIQYF

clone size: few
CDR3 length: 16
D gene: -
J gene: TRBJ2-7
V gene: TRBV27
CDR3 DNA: TGTGCCAGCAGGACCTTGCTAGGCGGCGACTCCTACGAGCAGTACTTC
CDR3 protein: CASRTLLGGDSYEQYF

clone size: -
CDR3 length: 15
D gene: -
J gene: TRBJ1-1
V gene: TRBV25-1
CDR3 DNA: TGTGCCAGCAGTGACTCAAGACAGAAACACACTGAAGCTTTCTTT
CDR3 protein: CASSDSRQKHTEAFF

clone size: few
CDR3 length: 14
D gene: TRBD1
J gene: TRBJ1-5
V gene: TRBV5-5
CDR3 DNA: TGTGCCAGCAGCTTCGGACAGGGCGATCAGCCCCAGCATTTT
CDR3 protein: CASSFGQGDQPQHF

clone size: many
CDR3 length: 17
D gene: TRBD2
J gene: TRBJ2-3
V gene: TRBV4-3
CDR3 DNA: TGCGCCAGCAGCCAAGAATCTAGCGGGGTACCCACAGATACGCAGTATTTT
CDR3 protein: CASSQESSGVPTDTQYF

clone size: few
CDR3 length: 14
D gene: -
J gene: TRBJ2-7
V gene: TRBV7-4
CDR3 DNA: TGTGCCAGCGGCGGGATTGGCAGGGAATACGAGCAGTACTTC
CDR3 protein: CASGGIGREYEQYF

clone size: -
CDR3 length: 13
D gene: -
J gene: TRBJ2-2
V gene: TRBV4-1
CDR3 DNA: TGCGCCAGCAGCCTTTACGGCGGCGGGGAGCTGTTTTTT
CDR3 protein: CASSLYGGGELFF

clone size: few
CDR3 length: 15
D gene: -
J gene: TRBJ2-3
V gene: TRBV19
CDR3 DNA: TGTGCCAGTAGTGCCCGTCAGTGGGGCACAGATACGCAGTATTTT
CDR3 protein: CASSARQWGTDTQYF

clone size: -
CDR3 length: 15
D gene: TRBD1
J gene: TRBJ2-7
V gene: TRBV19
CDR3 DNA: TGTGCCCGCCACCCCCGGGACAGGGCTACCTACGAGCAGTACTTC
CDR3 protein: CARHPRDRATYEQYF

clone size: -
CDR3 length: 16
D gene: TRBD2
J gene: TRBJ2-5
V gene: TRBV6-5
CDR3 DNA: TGTGCCAGCAGTTACTCACTAGCGGGAAGTTCAGAGACCCAGTACTTC
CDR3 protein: CASSYSLAGSSETQYF

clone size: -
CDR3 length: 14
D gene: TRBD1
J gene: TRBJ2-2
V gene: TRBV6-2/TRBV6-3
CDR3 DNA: TGTGCCAGCAAGCAAACAGGGGGCACCGGGGAGCTGTTTTTT
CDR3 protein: CASKQTGGTGELFF

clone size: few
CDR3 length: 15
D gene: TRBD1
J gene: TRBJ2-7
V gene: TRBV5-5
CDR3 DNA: TGTGCCAGCAGCTTGTTCCGGGACAGTTACTACGAGCAGTACTTC
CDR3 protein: CASSLFRDSYYEQYF

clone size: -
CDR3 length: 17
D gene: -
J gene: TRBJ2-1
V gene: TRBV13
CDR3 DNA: TGTGCCAGCAGCGAGCTTAGCAGCGCGAGCTCCTACAATGAGCAGTTCTTC
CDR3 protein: CASSELSSASSYNEQFF

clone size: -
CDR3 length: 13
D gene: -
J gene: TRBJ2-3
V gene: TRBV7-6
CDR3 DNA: TGTGCCAGCAGCGTGGGGACCACAGATACGCAGTATTTT
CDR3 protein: CASSVGTTDTQYF

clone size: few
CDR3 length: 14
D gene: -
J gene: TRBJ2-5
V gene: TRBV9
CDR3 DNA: TGTGCCAGCAGCGTAGTAGGAGGGCGCGAGACCCAGTACTTC
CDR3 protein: CASSVVGGRETQYF

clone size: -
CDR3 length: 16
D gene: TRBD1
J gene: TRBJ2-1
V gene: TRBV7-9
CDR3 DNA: TGTGCCAGCAGAACCCGGACAGGGGGGAGCTACAATGAGCAGTTCTTC
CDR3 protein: CASRTRTGGSYNEQFF

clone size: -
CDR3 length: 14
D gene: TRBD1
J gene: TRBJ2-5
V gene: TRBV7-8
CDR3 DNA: TGTGCCAGCAGCCGAGGGACAGGAAAAGAGACCCAGTACTTC
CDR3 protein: CASSRGTGKETQYF

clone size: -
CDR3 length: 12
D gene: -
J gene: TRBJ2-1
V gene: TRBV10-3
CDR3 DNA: TGTGCCATCGAGACTGAACTAAATGAGCAGTTCTTC
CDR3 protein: CAIETELNEQFF

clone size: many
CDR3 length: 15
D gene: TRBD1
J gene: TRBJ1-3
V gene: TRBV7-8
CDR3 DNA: TGTGCCAGCAGCCTAAGGGACAGGGCTGGAAACACCATATATTTT
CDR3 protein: CASSLRDRAGNTIYF

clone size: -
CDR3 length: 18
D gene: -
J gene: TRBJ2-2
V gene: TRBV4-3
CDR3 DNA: TGCGCCAGCAGCCAACCCCCTTTAGGGACATCGAGGGCCGGGGAGCTGTTTTTT
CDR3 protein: CASSQPPLGTSRAGELFF

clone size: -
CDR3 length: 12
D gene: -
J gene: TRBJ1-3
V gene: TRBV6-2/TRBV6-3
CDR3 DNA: TGTGCCAGCAGTTTTTCTGAAAACACCATATATTTT
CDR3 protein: CASSFSENTIYF

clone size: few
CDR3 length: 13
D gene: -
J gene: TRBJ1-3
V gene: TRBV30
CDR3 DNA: TGTGCCTGGAGTTTAACGGGTGGAAACACCATATATTTT
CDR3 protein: CAWSLTGGNTIYF

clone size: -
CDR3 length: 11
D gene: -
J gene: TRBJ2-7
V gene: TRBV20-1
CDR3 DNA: TGCAGTGCTAGAGCTCGCTACGAGCAGTACTTC
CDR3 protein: CSARARYEQYF

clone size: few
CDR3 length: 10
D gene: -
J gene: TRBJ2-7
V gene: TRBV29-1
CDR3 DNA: TGCAGCGTGTTTTTCTACGAGCAGTACTTC
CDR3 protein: CSVFFYEQYF

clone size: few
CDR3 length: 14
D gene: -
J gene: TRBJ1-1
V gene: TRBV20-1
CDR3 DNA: TGCAGTGCCGCCGAGGCAGGAATAGAAACTGAAGCTTTCTTT
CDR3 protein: CSAAEAGIETEAFF

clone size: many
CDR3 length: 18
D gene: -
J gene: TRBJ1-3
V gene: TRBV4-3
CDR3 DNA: TGCGCCAGCAGCCAAAGTATCCCCCAAGACAGCTCTGGAAACACCATATATTTT
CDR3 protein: CASSQSIPQDSSGNTIYF

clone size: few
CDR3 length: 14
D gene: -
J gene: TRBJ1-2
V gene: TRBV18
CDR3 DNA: TGTGCCAGCTCACCAGTGAGCCCTGACGATGGCTACACCTTC
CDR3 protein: CASSPVSPDDGYTF

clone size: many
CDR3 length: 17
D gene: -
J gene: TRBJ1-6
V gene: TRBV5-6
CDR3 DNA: TGTGCCAGCAGCCGAAGGTCGACTAGCTCCTATAATTCACCCCTCCACTTT
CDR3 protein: CASSRRSTSSYNSPLHF

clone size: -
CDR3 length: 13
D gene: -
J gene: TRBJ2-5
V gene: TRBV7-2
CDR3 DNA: TGTGCCAGCAGCTTGATACTTCACGAGACCCAGTACTTC
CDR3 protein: CASSLILHETQYF